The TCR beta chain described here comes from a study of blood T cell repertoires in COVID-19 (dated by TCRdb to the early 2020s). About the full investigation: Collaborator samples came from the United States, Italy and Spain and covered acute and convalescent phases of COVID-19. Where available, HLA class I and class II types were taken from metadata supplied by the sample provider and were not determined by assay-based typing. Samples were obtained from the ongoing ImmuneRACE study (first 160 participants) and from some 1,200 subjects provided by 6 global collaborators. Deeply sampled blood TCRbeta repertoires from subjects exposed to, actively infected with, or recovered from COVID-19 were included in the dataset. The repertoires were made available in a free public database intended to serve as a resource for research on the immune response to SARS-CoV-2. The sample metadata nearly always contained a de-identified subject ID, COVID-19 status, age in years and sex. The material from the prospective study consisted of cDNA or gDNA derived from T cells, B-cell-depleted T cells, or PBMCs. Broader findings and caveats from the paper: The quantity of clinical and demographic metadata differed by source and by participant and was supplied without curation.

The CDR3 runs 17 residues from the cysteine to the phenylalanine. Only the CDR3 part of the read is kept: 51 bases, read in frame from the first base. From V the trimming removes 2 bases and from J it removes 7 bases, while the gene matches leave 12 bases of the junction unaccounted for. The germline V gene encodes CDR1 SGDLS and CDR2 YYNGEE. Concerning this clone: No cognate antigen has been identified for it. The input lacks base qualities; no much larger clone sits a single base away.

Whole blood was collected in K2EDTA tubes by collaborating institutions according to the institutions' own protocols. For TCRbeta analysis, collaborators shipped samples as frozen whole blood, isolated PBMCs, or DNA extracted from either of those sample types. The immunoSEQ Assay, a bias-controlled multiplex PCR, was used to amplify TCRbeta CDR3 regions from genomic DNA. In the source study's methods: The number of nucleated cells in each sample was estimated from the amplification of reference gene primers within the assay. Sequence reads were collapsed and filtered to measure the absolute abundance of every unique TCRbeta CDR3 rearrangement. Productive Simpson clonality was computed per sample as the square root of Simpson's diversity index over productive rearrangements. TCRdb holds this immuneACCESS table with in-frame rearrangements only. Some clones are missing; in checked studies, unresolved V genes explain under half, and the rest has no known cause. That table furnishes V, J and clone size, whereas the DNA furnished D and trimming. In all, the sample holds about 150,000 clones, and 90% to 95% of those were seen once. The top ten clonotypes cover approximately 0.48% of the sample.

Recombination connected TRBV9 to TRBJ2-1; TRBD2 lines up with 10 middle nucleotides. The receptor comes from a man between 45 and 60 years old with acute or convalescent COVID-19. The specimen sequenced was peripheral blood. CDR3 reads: CASSVRGKREGKNEQFF. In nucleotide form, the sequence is TGTGCCAGCAGCGTCCGAGGGAAGCGGGAGGGAAAAAATGAGCAGTTCTTC.